This TCR beta chain was observed in a study of radiotherapy plus CTLA-4 blockade in lung cancer. Study-level information: Objective responses emerged in 15% to 20% of patients, and 31% attained disease control.

Study results and limitations: Radiotherapy with ipilimumab was followed by blood expansion of tumor-derived clones. Early blood T cell clone dynamics reportedly forecast response best, with interferon-beta.

Libraries were prepared by immunoSEQ multiplex PCR; TCRdb keeps only in-frame clonotypes and omits some of them. Among around 43,000 clones listed, about 75% were seen once. For this clone: Its specificity is unknown.

The CDR3 sequence is 15 residues long. The V end lost 4 bases, the J end lost 1 base, and 14 bases lay between the germline ends. Germline CDR1 reads SGHRS; CDR2 reads YFSETQ. The sample in question was peripheral blood, obtained from a patient treated with radiotherapy plus ipilimumab. The receptor comes from a human donor with non-small cell lung cancer who had stable disease on radiotherapy plus ipilimumab. V is TRBV5-1 and J is TRBJ1-1; no reliable D call. The DNA for the CDR3 is TGCGCCAGCAGCGAGAAAACCGGGAAGAACACTGAAGCTTTCTTT. Residues: CASSEKTGKNTEAFF. Full variable domain (remainder filled in from reference TRBV5-1 and TRBJ1-1): KAGVTQTPRYLIKTRGQQVTLSCSPISGHRSVSWYQQTPGQGLQFLFEYFSETQRNKGNFPGRFSGRQFSNSRSEMNVSTLELGDSALYLCASSEKTGKNTEAFFGQGTRLTVV.